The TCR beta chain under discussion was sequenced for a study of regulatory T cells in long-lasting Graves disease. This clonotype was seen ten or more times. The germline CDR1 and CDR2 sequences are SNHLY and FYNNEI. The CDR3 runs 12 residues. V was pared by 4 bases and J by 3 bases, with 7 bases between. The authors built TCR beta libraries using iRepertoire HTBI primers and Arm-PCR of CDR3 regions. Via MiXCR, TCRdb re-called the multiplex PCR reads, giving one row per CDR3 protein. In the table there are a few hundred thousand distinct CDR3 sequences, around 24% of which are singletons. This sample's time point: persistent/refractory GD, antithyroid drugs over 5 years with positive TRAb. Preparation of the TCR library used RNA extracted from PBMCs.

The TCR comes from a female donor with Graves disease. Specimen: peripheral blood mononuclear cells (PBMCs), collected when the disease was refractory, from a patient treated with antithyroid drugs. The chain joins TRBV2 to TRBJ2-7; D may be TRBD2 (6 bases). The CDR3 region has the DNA TGTGCCAGCAGTGGACTAGACTACGAGCAGTACTTC. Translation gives CASSGLDYEQYF.